The next 17 T cell receptor beta chains were all read from a single sample in a study of cytotoxic CD8 clonotypes in ibrutinib-treated CLL. Assay: immunoSEQ multiplex PCR; the TCRdb copy retains only in-frame clones and omits some. The table lists 130,000 or so clones, approximately 80% of them singletons. The specimen was PBMCs, collected after 12 months of ibrutinib treatment. The origin of the receptors is a human donor with chronic lymphocytic leukemia.

This clone appeared once. The CDR3 DNA is TGTGCCAGCAGCCTAAGACAGGGTGGAGCTAATGAAAAACTGTTTTTT. It translates to CASSLRQGGANEKLFF. The chain links TRBV28 to TRBJ1-4, with 7 bases aligning to TRBD1. V dropped 6 bases and J dropped 3; count of bases not matched to a gene: 10. CDR3 length equals 16 residues. In germline, CDR1 is MDHEN, CDR2 SYDVKM.

The gene calls are TRBV27 and TRBJ1-5; D is perhaps TRBD1 (5 bases). Trimming shortened V by 6 bases and J by 7 bases, and 19 bases separated the two germline ends. From germline, CDR1 is MNHEY and CDR2 SMNVEV (reference sequence). CDR3 length equals 15 residues. The CDR3, as DNA: TGTGCCAGCAGCCCTGGGGGTGGCTTGGGCCAGCCCCAGCATTTT. This codes for CASSPGGGLGQPQHF.

The rearrangement joins TRBV6-6 to TRBJ2-2; D is uncertain. The germline V gene has CDR1 MNHNY and CDR2 SVGAGI (reference sequence). Trimming cost V 9 bases and J 2 bases, with 13 bases left between them. CDR3 length equals 14 residues. CDR3 amino acids: CASKRRPNTGELFF. CDR3 nucleotides: TGTGCCAGTAAGAGAAGACCTAACACCGGGGAGCTGTTTTTT.

The chain has TRBV13 and TRBJ2-7; D is unresolved. Germline V gene sequence: CDR1 PRHDT, CDR2 FYEKMQ (reference sequence). The CDR3 sequence is 13 residues long. The V end lost 2 bases, the J end lost 7 bases, and 12 bases lay between the germline ends. The CDR3 nucleotides are TGTGCCAGCAGCTTATCGGCAAGGACGGAGCAGTACTTC. It is translated as CASSLSARTEQYF. Variable domain in full (rest from reference TRBV13 and TRBJ2-7): AAGVIQSPRHLIKEKRETATLKCYPIPRHDTVYWYQQGPGQDPQFLISFYEKMQSDKGSIPDRFSAQQFSDYHSELNMSSLELGDSALYFCASSLSARTEQYFGPGTRLTVT.

The rearrangement joins TRBV25-1 to TRBJ2-3, with D unresolved. The CDR3 extends over 12 amino acids. CDR1 is MGHDK and CDR2 is SYGVNS in the germline V gene. With 4 bases removed from V and 3 bases from J, the gap between germline ends came to 5 bases. CDR3 sequence (DNA): TGTGCCAGCAGTGCCTTAACAGATACGCAGTATTTT. The encoded protein is CASSALTDTQYF.

The chain joins TRBV27 to TRBJ2-1; 12 bases align to TRBD2. The CDR3 sequence is 19 residues long. J was trimmed by 8 bases and V by 3 bases; bases with no gene match: 17. Germline CDR1 is MNHEY and CDR2 is SMNVEV (reference sequence). This CDR3 is CASSLGAIRLAGVRYEQFF. The CDR3 DNA reads as TGTGCCAGCAGTTTGGGGGCTATACGACTAGCGGGAGTTCGGTATGAGCAGTTCTTC.

This rearrangement joins TRBV9 to TRBJ1-4; D unresolved. CDR1 and CDR2 from the germline V gene are SGDLS and YYNGEE. V was trimmed by 4 bases and J by 8 bases, leaving 12 bases between them. The length of the CDR3 is 13 residues. The CDR3 DNA sequence: TGTGCCAGCAGCACCCTGGACGGAGAAAAACTGTTTTTT. It encodes CASSTLDGEKLFF.

In this sample, this clone turned up a few times. J is TRBJ2-3 and V is TRBV7-3; TRBD2 might be the D (6 bases). This CDR3 contains 15 residues. The V gene's germline CDR1 is SGHTA and CDR2 FQGTGA. The ends were cut back, 4 bases at V and 4 bases at J, with 15 bases in the middle. CDR3 region: CASSSDYLWADTQYF. The CDR3 DNA is TGTGCCAGCAGCTCGGACTATCTGTGGGCAGATACGCAGTATTTT.

V and J are TRBV11-2 and TRBJ1-1; D may be TRBD1 (5 bases). This CDR3 has 16 amino acids. The germline V gene has CDR1 SGHAT and CDR2 FQNNGV. With 1 base removed from V and 4 bases from J, the gap between germline ends came to 16 bases. CDR3 coding DNA: TGTGCCAGCAGCTTAGGTTGGGGCGGGAGGAGCACTGAAGCTTTCTTT. It codes for CASSLGWGGRSTEAFF.

The chain recombines TRBV11-2 with TRBJ1-2; D gene uncertain. Trimming removed 5 bases from V and 7 bases from J, with 14 bases in between. Germline V lookup: CDR1 SGHAT, CDR2 FQNNGV. CDR3 length: 13 residues. The CDR3 loop reads CASSHVRERGYTF. In DNA form, the CDR3 reads TGTGCCAGCAGCCACGTGAGGGAGCGTGGCTACACCTTC.

CDR3 sequence (DNA): TGCGCCAGCAGCCTCCTGGGGGCTACCTACAATGAGCAGTTCTTC. This codes for CASSLLGATYNEQFF. J is TRBJ2-1 and V is TRBV4-1, with a possible D match to TRBD1 (6 bases). Germline CDR1 MGHRA, CDR2 YSYEKL. The length of the CDR3 is 15 residues. The V end was cut by 4 bases, the J end by 2 bases, with 12 bases between.

The rearrangement joins TRBV27 to TRBJ2-3; D is ambiguous. Germline lookup yields CDR1 MNHEY and CDR2 SMNVEV (reference sequence). This CDR3 is 11 amino acids long. V was trimmed by 4 bases and J by 5 bases, leaving 4 bases between them. The CDR3 reads CASSSLDTQYF. DNA for the CDR3: TGTGCCAGCAGTTCTTTAGATACGCAGTATTTT.

The chain is built from TRBV29-1 and TRBJ2-7; D is tentatively TRBD1 or TRBD2 (5 bases each). This CDR3 spans 13 amino acids. The V gene lost 6 bases and the J gene lost 5 bases, with 17 bases spanning the gap. CDR1 is SQVTM and CDR2 is ANQGSEA in the germline V gene. The CDR3 nucleotides are TGCAGCGTGAGTGGGGGTCACCGTCACGAGCAGTACTTC. Protein sequence: CSVSGGHRHEQYF.

The genes are TRBV7-2 and TRBJ2-7; a weak D match, TRBD1 (6 bases). Per germline, CDR1 SGHTA and CDR2 FQGNSA. CDR3 length equals 13 residues. V lost 5 bases and J lost 9, with 17 bases in between. In DNA form, the CDR3 reads TGTGCCAGCAGCCCGTTACAGGGAATGGCGCAGTACTTC. It yields the protein CASSPLQGMAQYF. The variable domain in full, with the rest retrieved from reference TRBV7-2 and TRBJ2-7, is GAGVSQSPSNKVTEKGKDVELRCDPISGHTALYWYRQSLGQGLEFLIYFQGNSAPDKSGLPSDRFSAERTGGSVSTLTIQRTQQEDSAVYLCASSPLQGMAQYFGPGTRLTVT.

The chain is built from TRBV2 and TRBJ2-2; TRBD2 matches at 8 bases. Trimming took 4 bases from V and 9 from J; bases not matched to a gene: 1. Germline V gives CDR1 SNHLY, CDR2 FYNNEI. The CDR3 sequence is 12 residues long. The CDR3 loop reads CASSGSGRELFF. As DNA, the CDR3 is TGTGCCAGCAGTGGTAGCGGGAGGGAGCTGTTTTTT.

J is TRBJ2-1 and V is TRBV11-2; TRBD2 matches 9 bases. Germline CDR1 SGHAT, CDR2 FQNNGV. Trimming cost V 1 base and J 3 bases; bases outside gene matches: 1. CDR3 length equals 15 residues. CDR3 amino acids: CASSLASGVYNEQFF. CDR3 nucleotide sequence: TGTGCCAGCAGCTTAGCTAGCGGGGTCTACAATGAGCAGTTCTTC.

This chain uses TRBV25-1 with TRBJ2-7; 11 bases fit TRBD2. Germline values: CDR1 MGHDK, CDR2 SYGVNS. This CDR3 region has 13 residues. Germline trimming cut 9 bases from V and 4 bases from J; bases unmatched to any gene: 5. Here the CDR3 DNA reads TGTGCCAGTCTAGCGGGGGGAAGATACGAGCAGTACTTC. Residues: CASLAGGRYEQYF.